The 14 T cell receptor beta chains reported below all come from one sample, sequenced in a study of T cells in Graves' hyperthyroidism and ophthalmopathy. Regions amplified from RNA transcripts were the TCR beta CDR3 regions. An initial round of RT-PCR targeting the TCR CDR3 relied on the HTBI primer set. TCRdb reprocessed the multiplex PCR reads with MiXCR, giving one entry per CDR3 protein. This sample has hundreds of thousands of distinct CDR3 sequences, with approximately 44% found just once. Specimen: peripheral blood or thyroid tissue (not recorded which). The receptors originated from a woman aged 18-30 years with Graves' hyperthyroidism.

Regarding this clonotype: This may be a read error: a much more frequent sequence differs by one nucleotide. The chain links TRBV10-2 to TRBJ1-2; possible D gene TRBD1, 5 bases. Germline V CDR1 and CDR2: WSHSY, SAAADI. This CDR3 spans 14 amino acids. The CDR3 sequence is CASSVAGILYGYTF. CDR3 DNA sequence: TGTGCCAGCAGCGTAGCAGGGATCCTCTATGGCTACACCTTC.

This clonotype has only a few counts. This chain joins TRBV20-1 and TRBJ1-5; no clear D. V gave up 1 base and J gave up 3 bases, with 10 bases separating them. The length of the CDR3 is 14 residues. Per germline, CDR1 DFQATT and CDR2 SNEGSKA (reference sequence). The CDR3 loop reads CSARADHFNQPQHF. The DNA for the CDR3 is TGCAGTGCTAGAGCGGACCACTTCAATCAGCCCCAGCATTTT.

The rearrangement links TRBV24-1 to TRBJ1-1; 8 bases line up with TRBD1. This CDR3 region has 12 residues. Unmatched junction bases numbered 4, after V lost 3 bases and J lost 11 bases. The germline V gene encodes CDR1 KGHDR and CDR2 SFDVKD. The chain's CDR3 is CATSDGQGGAFF. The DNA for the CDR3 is TGTGCCACCAGTGATGGACAGGGTGGGGCTTTCTTT.

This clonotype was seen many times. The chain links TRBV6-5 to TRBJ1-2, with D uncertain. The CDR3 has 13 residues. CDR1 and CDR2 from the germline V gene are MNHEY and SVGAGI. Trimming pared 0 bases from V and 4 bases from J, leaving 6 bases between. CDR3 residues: CASSYSSVYGYTF. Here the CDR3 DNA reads TGTGCCAGCAGTTACTCTTCGGTCTATGGCTACACCTTC.

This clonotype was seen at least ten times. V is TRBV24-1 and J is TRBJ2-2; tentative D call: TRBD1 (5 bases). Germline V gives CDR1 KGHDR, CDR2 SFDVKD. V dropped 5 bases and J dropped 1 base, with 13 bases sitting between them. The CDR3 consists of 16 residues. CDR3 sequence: CATSVSWGQNTGELFF. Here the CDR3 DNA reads TGTGCCACCAGTGTATCGTGGGGCCAGAACACCGGGGAGCTGTTTTTT.

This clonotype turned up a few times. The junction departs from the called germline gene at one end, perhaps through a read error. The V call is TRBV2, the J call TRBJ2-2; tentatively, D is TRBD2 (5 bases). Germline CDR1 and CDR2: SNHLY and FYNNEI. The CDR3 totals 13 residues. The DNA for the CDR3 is TGTGCCAGCAGCCAAGACTGGGCGGGTGAGCAGTTTTTT. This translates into CASSQDWAGEQFF.

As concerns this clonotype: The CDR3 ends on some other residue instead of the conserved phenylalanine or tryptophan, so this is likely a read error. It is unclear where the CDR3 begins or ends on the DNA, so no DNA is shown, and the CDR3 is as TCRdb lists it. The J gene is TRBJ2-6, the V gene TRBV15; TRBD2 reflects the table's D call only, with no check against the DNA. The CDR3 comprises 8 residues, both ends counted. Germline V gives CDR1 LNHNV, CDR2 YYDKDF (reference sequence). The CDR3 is CATSQDYT.

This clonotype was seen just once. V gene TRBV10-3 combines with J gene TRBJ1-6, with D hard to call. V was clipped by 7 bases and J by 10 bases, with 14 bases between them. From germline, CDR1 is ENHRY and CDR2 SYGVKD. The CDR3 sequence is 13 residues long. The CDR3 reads CAITQEARSPLHF. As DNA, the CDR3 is TGTGCCATCACTCAGGAGGCGAGGTCACCCCTCCACTTT.

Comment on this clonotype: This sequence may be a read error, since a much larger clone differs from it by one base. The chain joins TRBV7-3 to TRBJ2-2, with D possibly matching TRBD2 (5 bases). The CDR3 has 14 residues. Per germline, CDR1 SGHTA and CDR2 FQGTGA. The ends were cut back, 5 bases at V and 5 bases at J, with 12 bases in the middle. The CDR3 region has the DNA TGTGCCAGCAGCATAGCGACGAGGACCGGGGAGCTGTTTTTT. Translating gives CASSIATRTGELFF.

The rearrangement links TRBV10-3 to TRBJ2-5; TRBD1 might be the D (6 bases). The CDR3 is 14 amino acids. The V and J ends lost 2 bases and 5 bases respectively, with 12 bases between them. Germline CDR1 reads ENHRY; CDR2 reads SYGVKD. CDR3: CAISEDRTAETQYF. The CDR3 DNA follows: TGTGCCATCAGTGAGGATAGGACAGCCGAGACCCAGTACTTC.

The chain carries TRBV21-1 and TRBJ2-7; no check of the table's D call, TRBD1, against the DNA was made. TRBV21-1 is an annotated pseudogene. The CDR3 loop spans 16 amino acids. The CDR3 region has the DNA TGTGCCAGCAGCCAAGCGGTTTCCGCCCTCTCCTACGAGCAGTACTTC. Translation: CASSQAVSALSYEQYF.

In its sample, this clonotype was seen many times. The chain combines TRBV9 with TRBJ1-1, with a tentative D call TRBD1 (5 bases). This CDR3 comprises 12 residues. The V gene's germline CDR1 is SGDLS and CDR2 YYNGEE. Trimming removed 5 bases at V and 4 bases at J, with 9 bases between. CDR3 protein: CASSVGGTEAFF. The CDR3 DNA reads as TGTGCCAGCAGTGTCGGGGGCACTGAAGCTTTCTTT.

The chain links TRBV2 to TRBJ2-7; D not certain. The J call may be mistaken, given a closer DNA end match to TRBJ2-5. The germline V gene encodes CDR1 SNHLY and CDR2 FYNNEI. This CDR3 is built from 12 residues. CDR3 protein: CASRRGWRTQYF. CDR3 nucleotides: TGTGCCAGCAGACGAGGATGGCGGACCCAGTACTTC.

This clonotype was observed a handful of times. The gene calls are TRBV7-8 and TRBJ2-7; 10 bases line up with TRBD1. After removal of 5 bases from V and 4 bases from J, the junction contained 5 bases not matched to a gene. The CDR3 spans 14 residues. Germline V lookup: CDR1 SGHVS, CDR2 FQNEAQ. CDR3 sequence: CASSATGGVYEQYF. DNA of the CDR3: TGTGCCAGCAGCGCGACAGGGGGCGTTTACGAGCAGTACTTC.